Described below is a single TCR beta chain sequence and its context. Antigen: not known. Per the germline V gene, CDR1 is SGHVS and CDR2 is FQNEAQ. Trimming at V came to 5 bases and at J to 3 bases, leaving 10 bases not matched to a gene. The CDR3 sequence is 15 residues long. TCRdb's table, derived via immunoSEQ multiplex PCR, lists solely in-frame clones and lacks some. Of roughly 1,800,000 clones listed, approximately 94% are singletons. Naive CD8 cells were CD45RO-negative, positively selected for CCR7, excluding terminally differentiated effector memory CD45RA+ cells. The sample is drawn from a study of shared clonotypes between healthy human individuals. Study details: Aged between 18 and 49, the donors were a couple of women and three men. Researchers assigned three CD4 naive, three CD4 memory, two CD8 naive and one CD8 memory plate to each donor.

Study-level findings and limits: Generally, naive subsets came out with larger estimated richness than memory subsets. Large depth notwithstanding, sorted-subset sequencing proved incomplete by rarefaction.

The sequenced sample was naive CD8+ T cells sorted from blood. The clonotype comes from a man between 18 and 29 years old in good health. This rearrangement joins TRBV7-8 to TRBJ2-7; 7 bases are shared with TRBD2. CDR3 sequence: CASSAGTSAYYEQYF. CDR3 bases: TGTGCCAGCAGCGCCGGAACTAGCGCATACTACGAGCAGTACTTC.